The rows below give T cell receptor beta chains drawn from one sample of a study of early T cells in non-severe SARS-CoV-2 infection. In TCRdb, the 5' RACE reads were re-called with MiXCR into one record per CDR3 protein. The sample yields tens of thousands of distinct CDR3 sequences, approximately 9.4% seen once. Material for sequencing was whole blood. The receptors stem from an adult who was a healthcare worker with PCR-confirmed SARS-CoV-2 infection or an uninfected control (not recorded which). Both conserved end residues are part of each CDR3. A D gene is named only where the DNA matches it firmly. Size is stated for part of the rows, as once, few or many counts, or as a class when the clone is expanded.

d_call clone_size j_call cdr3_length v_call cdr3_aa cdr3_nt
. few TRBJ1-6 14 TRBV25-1 CASSDGPANSPLHF TGTGCCAGCAGTGATGGACCGGCAAATTCACCCCTCCACTTT
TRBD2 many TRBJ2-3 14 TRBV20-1 CSARVLAGTDTQYF TGCAGTGCTAGAGTACTAGCGGGCACAGATACGCAGTATTTT
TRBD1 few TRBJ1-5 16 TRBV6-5 CASSFRGPGGNQPQHF TGTGCCAGCTCGTTCAGGGGGCCGGGGGGCAATCAGCCCCAGCATTTT
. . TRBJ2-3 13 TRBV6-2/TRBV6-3 CASTSQHVSPQYF TGTGCCAGCACCTCCCAACATGTTTCCCCGCAGTATTTT
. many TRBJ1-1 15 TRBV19 CASSIHKTGRTEAFF TGTGCCAGTAGTATACATAAAACAGGGCGCACTGAAGCTTTCTTT
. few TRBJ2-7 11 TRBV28 CASSALYEQYF TGTGCCAGCTCTGCCCTCTACGAGCAGTACTTC
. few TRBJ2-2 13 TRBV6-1 CASSEPNTGELFF TGTGCCAGCAGTGAACCGAACACCGGGGAGCTGTTTTTT
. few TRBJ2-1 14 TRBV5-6 CASSLRGNHNEQFF TGTGCCAGCAGCTTGCGCGGGAACCACAATGAGCAGTTCTTC
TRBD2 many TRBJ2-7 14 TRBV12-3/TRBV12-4 CASTLSASGGEQYF TGTGCCAGCACCCTATCGGCTAGCGGGGGTGAGCAGTACTTC
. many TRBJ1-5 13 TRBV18 CASSEDRNQPQHF TGTGCCAGCTCAGAGGACAGAAATCAGCCCCAGCATTTT
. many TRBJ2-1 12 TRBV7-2 CASSLGAGEQFF TGTGCCAGCAGCTTGGGGGCGGGTGAGCAGTTCTTC
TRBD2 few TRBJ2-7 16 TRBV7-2 CASSRGTSALSYEQYF TGTGCCAGCAGCCGAGGGACTAGCGCTTTGTCCTACGAGCAGTACTTC
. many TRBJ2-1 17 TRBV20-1 CSAPPGSRRGFYNEQFF TGCAGTGCGCCACCGGGGTCTCGTCGAGGGTTCTACAATGAGCAGTTCTTC
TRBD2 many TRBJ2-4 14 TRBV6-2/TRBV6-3 CASREAGRGNIQYF TGTGCCAGCAGGGAAGCGGGACGGGGGAACATTCAGTACTTC
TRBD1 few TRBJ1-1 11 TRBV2 CACRQGAEAFF TGTGCCTGCAGACAGGGGGCTGAAGCTTTCTTT
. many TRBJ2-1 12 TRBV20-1 CSASKGTNEQFF TGCAGTGCCTCCAAGGGAACCAATGAGCAGTTCTTC
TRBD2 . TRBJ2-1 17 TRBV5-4 CASSPGLAASSYNEQFF TGTGCCAGCAGCCCCGGACTAGCGGCGAGCTCCTACAATGAGCAGTTCTTC
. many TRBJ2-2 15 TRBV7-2 CASSPTGTVTGELFF TGTGCCAGCAGCCCTACGGGGACCGTTACCGGGGAGCTGTTTTTT
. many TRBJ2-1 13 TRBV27 CASSLLGDNEQFF TGTGCCAGCAGTTTACTGGGGGACAATGAGCAGTTCTTC
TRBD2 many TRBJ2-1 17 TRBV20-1 CSAIAHLPGLGKYEQFF TGCAGTGCTATCGCCCATTTGCCGGGACTAGGAAAGTATGAGCAGTTCTTC
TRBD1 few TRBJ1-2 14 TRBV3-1 CASSQGQGYYGYTF TGTGCCAGCAGCCAAGGACAGGGGTACTATGGCTACACCTTC
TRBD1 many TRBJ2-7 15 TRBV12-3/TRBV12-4 CASSVVRGQGGEQYF TGTGCCAGCAGCGTTGTAAGGGGACAGGGGGGCGAGCAGTACTTC
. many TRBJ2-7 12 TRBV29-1 CSVERGRYEQYF TGCAGCGTTGAAAGGGGACGCTACGAGCAGTACTTC
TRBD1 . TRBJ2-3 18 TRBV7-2 CASSLLVGTGLGTDTQYF TGTGCCAGCAGCTTATTAGTTGGGACAGGGTTAGGCACAGATACGCAGTATTTT
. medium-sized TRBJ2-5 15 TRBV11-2 CASSPQSWGRETQYF TGTGCCAGCAGCCCGCAGTCTTGGGGGAGGGAGACCCAGTACTTC
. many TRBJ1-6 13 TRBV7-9 CATDPRSGSPLHF TGTGCCACCGACCCGAGGTCGGGATCACCCCTCCACTTT
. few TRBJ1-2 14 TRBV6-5 CASSYSTRFYGYTF TGTGCCAGCAGTTACTCGACGAGGTTCTATGGCTACACCTTC
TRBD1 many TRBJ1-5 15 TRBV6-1 CASRRTGGSNQPQHF TGTGCCAGCAGACGGACAGGGGGCAGCAATCAGCCCCAGCATTTT
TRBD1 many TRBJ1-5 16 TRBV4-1 CASSQDPGQGNQPQHF TGCGCCAGCAGCCAAGATCCAGGACAGGGCAATCAGCCCCAGCATTTT
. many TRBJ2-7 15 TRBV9 CASSVEPTTSYEQYF TGTGCCAGCAGCGTAGAGCCTACCACCTCCTACGAGCAGTACTTC
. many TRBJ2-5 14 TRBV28 CASSFAGNQETQYF TGTGCCAGCAGTTTTGCAGGGAACCAAGAGACCCAGTACTTC
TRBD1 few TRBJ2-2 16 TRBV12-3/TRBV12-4 CASSLAGTGTTGELFF TGTGCCAGCAGTTTAGCGGGGACAGGGACCACCGGGGAGCTGTTTTTT
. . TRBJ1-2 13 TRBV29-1 CSVLPSFDYGYTF TGCAGCGTGCTACCCTCCTTCGACTATGGCTACACCTTC
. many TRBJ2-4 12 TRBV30 CAWSVAKNIQYF TGTGCCTGGAGTGTAGCCAAAAACATTCAGTACTTC
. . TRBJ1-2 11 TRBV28 CASSYSYGYTF TGTGCCAGCTCCTACAGCTATGGCTACACCTTC
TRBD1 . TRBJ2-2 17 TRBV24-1 CATSDSGTGTNTGELFF TGTGCCACCAGTGATAGCGGGACAGGGACTAACACCGGGGAGCTGTTTTTT
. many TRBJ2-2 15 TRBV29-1 CSVEEGPANTGELFF TGCAGCGTTGAAGAAGGCCCAGCGAACACCGGGGAGCTGTTTTTT
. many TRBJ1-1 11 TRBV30 CAWMAVTEAFF TGTGCCTGGATGGCAGTAACTGAAGCTTTCTTT
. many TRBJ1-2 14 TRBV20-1 CSARMETGHYGYTF TGCAGTGCTAGAATGGAGACAGGTCACTATGGCTACACCTTC
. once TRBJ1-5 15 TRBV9 CASSAGPVPNQPQHF TGTGCCAGCAGCGCCGGACCGGTCCCTAATCAGCCCCAGCATTTT
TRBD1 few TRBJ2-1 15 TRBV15 CATSSRDRVYNEQFF TGTGCCACCAGCAGCCGGGACAGGGTCTACAATGAGCAGTTCTTC
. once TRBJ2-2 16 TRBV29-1 CSATTLGGRGTGELFF TGCAGCGCCACCACCCTTGGGGGGAGAGGTACCGGGGAGCTGTTTTTT